The 5 T cell receptor beta chains below were found in one sample sequenced in a study of beta chain features in type 1 diabetes. Reverse transcription of all isolated RNA meant that expressed TCRB transcripts were sequenced. Generated by immunoSEQ multiplex PCR, the TCRdb table keeps only in-frame clones and is missing some. This sample has about 470,000 clones; 30% occur once, and the top ten carry 0.06% to 0.07%. Sample: naive CD4+ T cells from blood. Every receptor here comes from a young man in good health.

This clone was observed a handful of times. The identical CDR3 is also encoded by other nucleotide sequences in the sample. The chain combines TRBV21-1 with TRBJ1-4. TRBV21-1 is a pseudogene. The CDR3 totals 13 residues. The CDR3 protein is CASRRATNEKLFF. In nucleotides, the CDR3 is TGTGCCAGTCGGCGAGCAACTAATGAAAAACTGTTTTTT.

This clone showed up just a few times. The chain combines TRBV20-1 with TRBJ2-7; D not resolved. Germline-derived CDR1 and CDR2 are DFQATT and SNEGSKA (reference sequence). Trimming removed 7 bases at V and 3 bases at J, with 10 bases between. The CDR3 is 11 amino acids. In DNA, the CDR3 is TGCAGTGGCGGTTCCGTCTACGAGCAGTACTTC. Its translation: CSGGSVYEQYF.

This sequence joins TRBV5-1 and TRBJ2-1, with D perhaps given as TRBD1 or TRBD2 (5 bases each). Germline CDR1 and CDR2: SGHRS and YFSETQ. The CDR3 contains 16 residues. V lost 5 bases and J 6 bases, leaving 21 bases between the germline ends. This CDR3 reads CASRVMRGLTINEQFF. The CDR3 DNA follows: TGCGCCAGCAGGGTGATGAGGGGATTAACCATCAATGAGCAGTTCTTC.

The chain uses TRBV9 and TRBJ2-7, with D unresolved. V was pared by 0 bases and J by 4 bases, with 14 bases between. There are 15 residues in the CDR3. CDR1 and CDR2 (germline): SGDLS, YYNGEE. The chain's CDR3 is CASSVGGQTLYEQYF. CDR3 bases: TGTGCCAGCAGCGTAGGAGGTCAGACACTATACGAGCAGTACTTC.

This chain joins TRBV27 and TRBJ2-1, with 7 bases lining up with TRBD2. Trimming removed 6 bases from V and 2 bases from J; junction bases left unmatched: 4. The CDR3 runs 14 residues. Germline CDR1 MNHEY, CDR2 SMNVEV (reference sequence). The CDR3 coding sequence is TGTGCCAGCAGCCGCGGGAGTGCCTACAATGAGCAGTTCTTC. Translated: CASSRGSAYNEQFF.